The entry below gives a single T cell receptor (beta chain) sequence along with its context. Amplified TCR beta CDR3 regions came from RNA transcripts. RT-PCR in the first round (using the HTBI primer set) targeted the TCR CDR3. TCRdb called the multiplex PCR reads again in MiXCR, with one record for every CDR3 protein. The data show some 350,000 distinct CDR3 sequences, around 25% seen once. The CDR3 loop spans 12 amino acids. V trimming: 7 bases; J trimming: 8 bases; junction bases outside the gene matches: 7. Per germline, CDR1 SGHRS and CDR2 YFSETQ. This sample was taken from a study of T cells in Graves' hyperthyroidism and ophthalmopathy.

The sequence was obtained from a man aged 45-65 years with Graves' hyperthyroidism. The specimen sequenced was blood. The V gene is TRBV5-1, the J gene TRBJ1-2; 8 bases agree with TRBD1. CDR3 sequence: CASSPDREGYTF. DNA for the CDR3: TGCGCCAGCTCTCCGGACAGGGAGGGCTACACCTTC.